These T cell receptor beta chains were read from a single sample in a study of cytomegalovirus exposure and HLA in healthy donors. Sequencing used immunoSEQ multiplex PCR; TCRdb keeps in-frame clones, though not all of them. The sample lists about 160,000 clones; more than 60% were seen once. Material for sequencing was PBMCs. Receptor source: a woman in her thirties or forties in good health and CMV-seropositive. CDR3s include the opening cysteine and the closing phenylalanine or tryptophan. A D gene is named only where the DNA matches it firmly. Rows give clone size only sometimes, using once, few, many, or a class for an expanded clone.

length	V	D	size	J	DNA	CDR3
20	TRBV5-1	TRBD1	NA	TRBJ1-3	TGCGCCAGCAGCCCGCAACCGCCGGGACAGGGGGCTACGTCCGGAAACACCATATATTTT	CASSPQPPGQGATSGNTIYF
12	TRBV11-2	TRBD1	few	TRBJ2-1	TGTGCCATCGACAGGGATAACAATGAGCAGTTCTTC	CAIDRDNNEQFF
18	TRBV5-6	TRBD2	NA	TRBJ2-3	TGTGCCAGCAGCCGCGGGACTAGCGGGGGACGTAGCACAGATACGCAGTATTTT	CASSRGTSGGRSTDTQYF
13	TRBV5-1	TRBD1	NA	TRBJ2-7	TGCGCCAGCAGCCGGGGACAGGGCTACGAGCAGTACTTC	CASSRGQGYEQYF
13	TRBV4-1	NA	NA	TRBJ1-4	TGCGCCAGCAGCCGGACAGTTAATGAAAAACTGTTTTTT	CASSRTVNEKLFF
14	TRBV30	NA	NA	TRBJ1-2	TGTGCCTGGAGTTTTGGGCTACCCCTTCTTGGCTACACCTTC	CAWSFGLPLLGYTF
13	TRBV30	TRBD2	NA	TRBJ2-7	TGTGCCTCCGCGGGAGGGGCGGTGGGTGAGCAGTACTTC	CASAGGAVGEQYF
14	TRBV5-6	TRBD1	NA	TRBJ1-6	TGTGCCAGCAGCTTGGGGACAGGGGATTCACCCCTCCACTTT	CASSLGTGDSPLHF
12	TRBV9	NA	NA	TRBJ2-5	TGTGCCAGCGGGGGGGCTTTTGAGACCCAGTACTTC	CASGGAFETQYF
14	TRBV5-4	NA	few	TRBJ2-1	TGTGCCAGCAGCCCCTCGGGACTGGGAAATGAGCAGTTCTTC	CASSPSGLGNEQFF
12	TRBV18	TRBD1	NA	TRBJ1-1	TGTGCCAGCTCACTCATAGGGGGCGAAGCTTTCTTT	CASSLIGGEAFF
16	TRBV4-1	TRBD1	once	TRBJ1-6	TGCGCCAGCAGCCAAGTTACGGGACAGGGGGATTCACCCCTCCACTTT	CASSQVTGQGDSPLHF
12	TRBV19	NA	NA	TRBJ1-1	TGTGCCAGTAGTGTATATAACACTGAAGCTTTCTTT	CASSVYNTEAFF
14	TRBV19	TRBD1	NA	TRBJ2-7	TGTGCCAGTAGCAAAACGGGACAGCCCTACGAGCAGTACTTC	CASSKTGQPYEQYF
15	TRBV2	TRBD1	NA	TRBJ2-5	TGTGCCAGCAGCACTGCACCGGGACAGCAAGAGACCCAGTACTTC	CASSTAPGQQETQYF
14	TRBV30	NA	NA	TRBJ1-1	TGTGCCTGGGCCCACGACAGACTGAACACTGAAGCTTTCTTT	CAWAHDRLNTEAFF
15	TRBV5-1	NA	NA	TRBJ2-6	TGCGCCAGCAGCTTGGCGGCTGGAGGGGCCAACGGCCTGACTTTC	CASSLAAGGANGLTF
15	TRBV18	NA	NA	TRBJ2-7	TGTGCCAGCTCACCACCGGGGGGGGGCGTCTACGAGCAGTACTTC	CASSPPGGGVYEQYF
15	TRBV15	NA	NA	TRBJ2-1	TGTGCCACCAGCAGAGAGAGTCTAGCCACCAATGAGCAGTTCTTC	CATSRESLATNEQFF
13	TRBV7-3	NA	NA	TRBJ2-2	TGTGCCAGCAGCTTAGGGAGAACCGGGGAGCTGTTTTTT	CASSLGRTGELFF
16	TRBV7-2	TRBD2	NA	TRBJ2-5	TGTGCCAGCAGCTCCTCGGCGGGGGGCGGGCAAGAGACCCAGTACTTC	CASSSSAGGGQETQYF
15	TRBV6-5	NA	few	TRBJ1-6	TGTGCCAGCAGTTCCCTTAGCTCCTATAATTCACCCCTCCACTTT	CASSSLSSYNSPLHF
18	TRBV19	NA	few	TRBJ1-5	TGTGCCAGTACCCCCAGTGGCATCTGGGGCTCAAGCAATCAGCCCCAGCATTTT	CASTPSGIWGSSNQPQHF
14	TRBV9	NA	NA	TRBJ2-2	TGTGCCAGCAGCGTAGATCCAGAGGTCGGGGAGCTGTTTTTT	CASSVDPEVGELFF
11	TRBV2	NA	NA	TRBJ1-1	TGTGCCAGCACCTATTTGGCTGAAGCTTTCTTT	CASTYLAEAFF
16	TRBV9	TRBD2	NA	TRBJ2-1	TGTGCCAGCAGCGTAGGCAGTAGCGGGGGTGACAATGAGCAGTTCTTC	CASSVGSSGGDNEQFF
10	TRBV28	NA	NA	TRBJ2-7	TGTGCCAGCAGGTCATACGAGCAGTACTTC	CASRSYEQYF
17	TRBV9	TRBD2	NA	TRBJ2-2	TGTGCCAGCAGCGTAGCTATCCTAGCGGGTAACACCGGGGAGCTGTTTTTT	CASSVAILAGNTGELFF
14	TRBV18	TRBD1	NA	TRBJ2-7	TGTGCCAGCTCACCGTATACAGGGGTCCACGAGCAGTACTTC	CASSPYTGVHEQYF
14	TRBV7-8	NA	few	TRBJ1-2	TGTGCCAGCAGCTTACAGGGGACTAACTATGGCTACACCTTC	CASSLQGTNYGYTF
12	TRBV9	NA	NA	TRBJ1-3	TGTGCCAGCAGCGCGGTTGGAAACACCATATATTTT	CASSAVGNTIYF
17	TRBV4-2	TRBD1	NA	TRBJ2-1	TGTGCCAGCAGCCAAGAGGGGGACAGAGCTTACAACAATGAGCAGTTCTTC	CASSQEGDRAYNNEQFF
13	TRBV30	TRBD2	NA	TRBJ2-7	TGTGCCTGGAGTCGGACTAGCTCCTACGAGCAGTACTTC	CAWSRTSSYEQYF